The T cell receptor beta chain under discussion was sequenced for a study of cytomegalovirus exposure and HLA in healthy donors. The CDR3 consists of 14 residues. Germline assignment: CDR1 LGHNT and CDR2 FRNRAP. With V trimmed by 6 bases and J by 7 bases, 9 bases remained unmatched. PCR primers comprised 60 Vbeta and 13 Jbeta primers. The repertoire was sequenced with immunoSEQ multiplex PCR; TCRdb's copy has only in-frame clones and lacks some. The repertoire holds 180,000 or so clones, with 75% to 80% as singletons. Study findings and constraints: TCR association rates varied by HLA locus in a later analysis, with DRB1 highest and HLA-C lowest.

To note about this clone: The antigen remains undetermined.

The receptor comes from a female donor in good health and CMV-seronegative. The gene calls are TRBV12-5 and TRBJ1-1; 9 bases match TRBD1. Input material: PBMCs. The chain's CDR3 is CASGPGQGTSEAFF. The CDR3 nucleotides are TGTGCTAGTGGCCCTGGACAGGGGACTAGTGAAGCTTTCTTT.